This TCR beta chain stems from a study of T cell repertoires in cytomegalovirus infection. Study background: Based on public TCR beta signatures, there were indications of CMV infection and of a matching HLA type. Study results and limitations: Identification of carriers of CMV plus the relevant HLA was achieved through cumulative public TCR beta family frequency. HLA-C-restricted TCR beta clonotypes specific for CMV led the ex vivo response.

MiXCR, applied by TCRdb to the reads, yields one record per CDR3 protein. The repertoire holds fewer than 700,000 distinct CDR3 sequences, roughly 24% seen once, with around 7.6% in the top ten. This clonotype was seen many times. The antigen is unknown. Trimming took 6 bases from V and 5 from J; bases not matched to a gene: 15. The CDR3 runs 17 residues. Germline loops: CDR1 MDHEN, CDR2 SYDVKM. The TCR comes from a human donor in good health (CMV status not recorded). Some clones in this sample may be carry-over from other donors' samples. The J gene is TRBJ2-5, the V gene TRBV28; the match to TRBD2 covers 10 bases. The sequenced sample consisted of CD8+ T cells from PBMCs. CDR3 residues: CASSLGASTSGVETQYF. The CDR3 DNA sequence: TGTGCCAGCAGCCTAGGAGCCTCTACTAGCGGGGTGGAGACCCAGTACTTC.